This paragraph covers one T cell receptor beta chain sequence. Its antigen remains unidentified. Thyroid surgery had not been preceded by any treatment in any patient. The sample originates from a study of metastatic and nonmetastatic thyroid tumors. Whole-study findings and limits: A significant increase in TCR beta diversity was reportedly seen in malignant thyroid tumors relative to benign nodules, in blood and tumor.

TCRdb called clones again from the PCR reads with MiXCR. The sample holds under 20,000 clones, 20% to 30% seen once. The TCR originated in a male donor with papillary thyroid cancer or a benign thyroid nodule (not recorded which). Some clones in this sample may be carry-over from other donors' samples. Sequencing was done on a sample of blood.

Here the CDR3 reads CATETGERTEAFF. The CDR3 coding sequence is TGTGCCACTGAGACAGGGGAACGTACTGAAGCTTTCTTT. The chain recombines TRBV19 with TRBJ1-1, with 8 positions matching TRBD1. CDR3 length: 13 amino acids. With V trimmed by 10 bases and J by 5 bases, 9 bases remained unmatched. The germline gives CDR1 LNHDA, CDR2 SQIVND (reference sequence).